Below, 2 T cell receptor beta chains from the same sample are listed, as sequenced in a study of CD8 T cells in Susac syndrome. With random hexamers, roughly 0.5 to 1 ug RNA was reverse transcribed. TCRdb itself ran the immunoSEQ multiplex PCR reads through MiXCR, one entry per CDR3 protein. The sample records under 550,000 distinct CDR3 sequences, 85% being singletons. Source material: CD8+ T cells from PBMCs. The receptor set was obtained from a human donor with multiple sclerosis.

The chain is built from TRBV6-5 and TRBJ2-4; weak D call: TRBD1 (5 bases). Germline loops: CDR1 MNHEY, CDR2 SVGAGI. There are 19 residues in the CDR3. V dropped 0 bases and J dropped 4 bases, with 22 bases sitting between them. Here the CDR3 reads CASSYSPHHNHPGKNIQYF. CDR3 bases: TGTGCCAGCAGTTACTCACCCCATCATAATCACCCAGGGAAAAACATTCAGTACTTC.

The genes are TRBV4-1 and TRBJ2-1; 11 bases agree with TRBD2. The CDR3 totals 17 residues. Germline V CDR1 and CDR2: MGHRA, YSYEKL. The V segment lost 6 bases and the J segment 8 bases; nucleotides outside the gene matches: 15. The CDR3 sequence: CASSLTGTSGLWYEQFF. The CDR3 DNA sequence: TGCGCCAGCAGTCTTACCGGGACTAGCGGATTGTGGTATGAGCAGTTCTTC.